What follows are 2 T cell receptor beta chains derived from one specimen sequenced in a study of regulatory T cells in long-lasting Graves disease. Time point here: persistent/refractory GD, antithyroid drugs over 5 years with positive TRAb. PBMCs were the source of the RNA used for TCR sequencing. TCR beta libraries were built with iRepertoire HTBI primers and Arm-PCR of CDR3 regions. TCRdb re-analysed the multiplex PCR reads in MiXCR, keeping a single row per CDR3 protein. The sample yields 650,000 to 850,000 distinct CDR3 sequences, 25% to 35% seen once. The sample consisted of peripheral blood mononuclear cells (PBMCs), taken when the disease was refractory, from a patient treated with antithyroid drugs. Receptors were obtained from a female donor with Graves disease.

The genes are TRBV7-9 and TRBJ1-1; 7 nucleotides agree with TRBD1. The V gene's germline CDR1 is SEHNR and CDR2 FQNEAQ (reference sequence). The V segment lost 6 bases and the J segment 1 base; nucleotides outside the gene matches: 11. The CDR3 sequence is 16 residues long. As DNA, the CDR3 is TGTGCCAGCAGGGATGTTCGGGGGACAGAGAACACTGAAGCTTTCTTT. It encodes CASRDVRGTENTEAFF. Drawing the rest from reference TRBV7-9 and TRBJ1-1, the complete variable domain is DTGVSQNPRHKITKRGQNVTFRCDPISEHNRLYWYRQTLGQGPEFLTYFQNEAQLEKSRLLSDRFSAERPKGSFSTLEIQRTEQGDSAMYLCASRDVRGTENTEAFFGQGTRLTVV.

CDR3 amino acids: CATSRSPTGANQPQHF. The CDR3 DNA follows: TGTGCCACCAGCAGATCCCCGACAGGGGCTAATCAGCCCCAGCATTTT. This sequence joins TRBV15 and TRBJ1-5; 8 nucleotides agree with TRBD1. CDR3 length: 16 amino acids. Trimming cost V 2 bases and J 4 bases; bases outside gene matches: 7. Germline V lookup: CDR1 LNHNV, CDR2 YYDKDF (reference sequence).